A selection of T cell receptor beta chains follows, all from one sample in a study of T cells in Graves' hyperthyroidism and ophthalmopathy. MiXCR was run by TCRdb on the multiplex PCR reads, yielding one entry per CDR3 protein. In the table there are around 400,000 distinct CDR3 sequences, roughly an eighth of which are singletons. The sample consisted of blood. The source of these receptors is a woman between 18 and 29 years old with Graves' hyperthyroidism. Each CDR3 is given with its conserved first and last residue. Fields, in order: J gene, clone size, V gene, D gene, CDR3 DNA, CDR3 protein. A D gene is named only where the DNA matches it firmly. A row's size may be missing; if present it is once, few, many or a size class.

j_gene: TRBJ2-1; abundance: many; v_gene: TRBV7-2; d_gene: -; CDR3nt: TGTGCCAGCAGCATCACGGACAGGGGCCCTAGCGGGCCGGGGTTTGTAAATGAGCAGTTCTTC; CDR3aa: CASSITDRGPSGPGFVNEQFF
j_gene: TRBJ2-1; abundance: many; v_gene: TRBV4-2; d_gene: -; CDR3nt: TGTGCCAGCAGCCAAGGGAGGGAAACAGAGCAGTTCTTC; CDR3aa: CASSQGRETEQFF
j_gene: TRBJ2-7; abundance: many; v_gene: TRBV6-1; d_gene: -; CDR3nt: TGTGCCAGCAGTCCACCCTATACGGGCGCCGAGCAGTACTTC; CDR3aa: CASSPPYTGAEQYF
j_gene: TRBJ2-7; abundance: many; v_gene: TRBV20-1; d_gene: -; CDR3nt: TGCAGTGCTAGAGATCGGACAACATACGAGCAGTACTTC; CDR3aa: CSARDRTTYEQYF
j_gene: TRBJ1-5; abundance: many; v_gene: TRBV28; d_gene: -; CDR3nt: TGTGCCAGCAGTTTTGGGGTCCATAGCAATCAGCCCCAGCATTTT; CDR3aa: CASSFGVHSNQPQHF
j_gene: TRBJ2-5; abundance: many; v_gene: TRBV27; d_gene: -; CDR3nt: TGTGCCAGCAGTTTATTTGGCGGTTCGGCTAGTCAAGAGACCCAGTACTTC; CDR3aa: CASSLFGGSASQETQYF
j_gene: TRBJ1-1; abundance: many; v_gene: TRBV19; d_gene: TRBD1; CDR3nt: TGTGCCAGTAGTACAGCCGGACAGGTCGAAGCTTTCTTT; CDR3aa: CASSTAGQVEAFF
j_gene: TRBJ2-4; abundance: few; v_gene: TRBV20-1; d_gene: TRBD2; CDR3nt: TGCAGTGCTCACCCCTCGTTTACCAGCGGGAGGGGAGCCAAAAACATTCAGTACTTC; CDR3aa: CSAHPSFTSGRGAKNIQYF
j_gene: TRBJ1-5; abundance: many; v_gene: TRBV30; d_gene: -; CDR3nt: TGTGCCTGGAGCCCTAATAGCAATCAGCCCCAGCATTTT; CDR3aa: CAWSPNSNQPQHF
j_gene: TRBJ2-2; abundance: many; v_gene: TRBV28; d_gene: TRBD1; CDR3nt: TGTGCCAGCAGTTTAAGGACAGGGGCCGGGGAGCTGTTTTTT; CDR3aa: CASSLRTGAGELFF
j_gene: TRBJ2-2; abundance: -; v_gene: TRBV12-3/TRBV12-4; d_gene: -; CDR3nt: TGTGCCAGCTCTTTCTCCCTCAGCCAGGCCGGGGAGCTGTTTTTT; CDR3aa: CASSFSLSQAGELFF
j_gene: TRBJ2-4; abundance: few; v_gene: TRBV18; d_gene: TRBD1; CDR3nt: TGTGCCAGCTCACAGTTGGACAGGTCTGGGACCAAAAACATTCAGTACTTC; CDR3aa: CASSQLDRSGTKNIQYF
j_gene: TRBJ2-7; abundance: -; v_gene: TRBV28; d_gene: TRBD1; CDR3nt: TGTGCCAGCAGACCCCAGGCCCCAGGGGGCGATCCCTACGAGCAGTACTTC; CDR3aa: CASRPQAPGGDPYEQYF
j_gene: TRBJ1-1; abundance: once; v_gene: TRBV6-1; d_gene: -; CDR3nt: TGTGCCATCAGTGATGTGTTTACGGACACTGAAGCTTTCTTT; CDR3aa: CAISDVFTDTEAFF
j_gene: TRBJ1-5; abundance: many; v_gene: TRBV18; d_gene: -; CDR3nt: TGTGCCAGCTCACCGCAGGCCCGGGGCAGCAATCAGCCCCAGCATTTT; CDR3aa: CASSPQARGSNQPQHF
j_gene: TRBJ2-3; abundance: many; v_gene: TRBV7-8; d_gene: TRBD1; CDR3nt: TGTGCCAGCAGCTTTTGGCTACAGGGGAGTTATGCAGATACGCAGTATTTT; CDR3aa: CASSFWLQGSYADTQYF
j_gene: TRBJ2-1; abundance: many; v_gene: TRBV7-8; d_gene: TRBD2; CDR3nt: TGTGCCAGCAGCCGGGGGGCGGGAGGGGATCTGGGTGAGCAGTTCTTC; CDR3aa: CASSRGAGGDLGEQFF
j_gene: TRBJ1-2; abundance: few; v_gene: TRBV14; d_gene: -; CDR3nt: TGTGCCAGCAGCCAAGAATTGGGGGATGGCTACACCTTC; CDR3aa: CASSQELGDGYTF